The clone carrying this TCR beta chain occurred a few times. Its antigen is unidentified. Here immunoSEQ multiplex PCR was the method, and the copy in TCRdb shows in-frame clones only, minus some. The sample has about 20,000 clones, more than 70% seen once; the top ten hold 8.2%. Trimming removed 3 bases from V and 0 bases from J, with 15 bases in between. The CDR3 consists of 17 residues. The germline V gene has CDR1 MDHEN and CDR2 SYDVKM. The sample comes from a study of T cells after posttransplantation cyclophosphamide. Broader study findings: Donor CD8+ memory clones often dominated recipient blood repertoires at later times.

Control samples came 1 year after myeloablative marrow transplants with methotrexate plus calcineurin inhibitor. The rearrangement uses TRBV28 and TRBJ1-3; a weak D match, TRBD1 (6 bases). This sequence originates from a female patient aged 45-65 years who received an allogeneic stem cell transplant from an unrelated donor, was CMV-positive, and had chronic GVHD only. Some of the T cells may derive from the graft donor. Sequencing was performed on PBMCs, taken after an allogeneic stem cell transplant with a calcineurin inhibitor and methotrexate. The CDR3 nucleotides read TGTGCCAGCAGTTTGTGGGGGCGCACGCGCTCTGGAAACACCATATATTTT. Its protein product is CASSLWGRTRSGNTIYF.